The 32 T cell receptor beta chains reported below all come from one sample, sequenced in a study of OX40 agonist ivuxolimab in advanced cancers. Sequencing used immunoSEQ multiplex PCR; TCRdb keeps in-frame clones, though not all of them. In the table there are fewer than 85,000 clones, around 92% of which are singletons. Specimen: CD4+ or CD8+ T cells sorted from blood, collected in a trial of the OX40 agonist ivuxolimab. The origin of the receptors is an adult with an advanced solid tumor such as melanoma, head and neck, liver or kidney cancer.

CDR3 loop: CASSLQFLAQETQYF. Written as DNA, the CDR3 is TGTGCCAGCAGCCTCCAATTTCTGGCCCAAGAGACCCAGTACTTC. The chain has TRBV5-6 and TRBJ2-5; D unresolved. CDR3 length: 15 residues. Germline V gene sequence: CDR1 SGHDT, CDR2 YYEEEE. Trimming removed 4 bases at V and 1 base at J, with 14 bases between. Together with reference TRBV5-6 and TRBJ2-5, the CDR3 gives the full variable domain: DAGVTQSPTHLIKTRGQQVTLRCSPKSGHDTVSWYQQALGQGPQFIFQYYEEEERQRGNFPDRFSGHQFPNYSSELNVNALLLGDSALYLCASSLQFLAQETQYFGPGTRLLVL.

This clone was recorded only once. The rearrangement uses TRBV4-3 and TRBJ2-5; D is uncertain. CDR1 is LGHNA and CDR2 is YSLEER in the germline V gene. CDR3 length: 16 residues. V was cut by 1 base and J by 5 bases, with 17 bases left in between. The CDR3 is CASSQVGRQGFETQYF. The CDR3 DNA sequence: TGCGCCAGCAGCCAAGTGGGCCGTCAAGGATTCGAGACCCAGTACTTC.

This clone has just one count. The rearrangement links TRBV27 to TRBJ1-3; TRBD1 is a possible D gene (5 bases). V gave up 2 bases and J gave up 1 base, with 9 bases separating them. CDR1 and CDR2 from the germline V gene are MNHEY and SMNVEV (reference sequence). The CDR3 has 15 residues. The CDR3 protein is CASSLGADSGNTIYF. DNA for the CDR3: TGTGCCAGCAGTTTAGGGGCAGATTCTGGAAACACCATATATTTT.

A word on this clone: It is unclear where the CDR3 begins or ends on the DNA, so no DNA is shown, and the CDR3 is as TCRdb lists it. The genes are TRBV5-8 and TRBJ1-5; the listed D gene, TRBD1, was not tested against the DNA. The CDR3 sequence runs 17 residues, both termini included. CDR1 is SGHTS and CDR2 is YDEGEE in the germline V gene. This CDR3 reads CASSLFFGRGPNQPQHF.

This clone is a singleton in its sample. The rearrangement uses TRBV5-1 and TRBJ2-1; 12 bases map to TRBD1. The CDR3 is 15 amino acids. V dropped 4 bases and J dropped 7; count of bases not matched to a gene: 6. Germline assignment: CDR1 SGHRS and CDR2 YFSETQ. CDR3 loop: CASSLLGQGANEQFF. CDR3 DNA: TGCGCCAGCAGCCTGTTGGGACAGGGGGCTAATGAGCAGTTCTTC.

The chain employs TRBV30 and TRBJ2-5; D uncertain. Looked up from germline, CDR1 is GTSNPN and CDR2 is SVGIG (reference sequence). V was pared by 2 bases and J by 5 bases, with 12 bases between. The CDR3 is made up of 13 amino acids. CDR3: CAWSRRAPETQYF. The CDR3 region has the DNA TGTGCCTGGAGTAGACGGGCACCCGAGACCCAGTACTTC.

The genes are TRBV18 and TRBJ1-4; 7 bases map to TRBD1. V lost 3 bases and J lost 8; bases outside the gene matches: 9. The CDR3 has 15 amino acids. Germline-derived CDR1 and CDR2 are KGHSH and LQKENI. The CDR3 protein is CASSPVYRGWEKLFF. The CDR3 DNA is TGTGCCAGCTCACCCGTATACAGGGGCTGGGAAAAACTGTTTTTT. The full variable domain, in which reference TRBV18 and TRBJ1-4 provide the parts outside the CDR3, is NAGVMQNPRHLVRRRGQEARLRCSPMKGHSHVYWYRQLPEEGLKFMVYLQKENIIDESGMPKERFSAEFPKEGPSILRIQQVVRGDSAAYFCASSPVYRGWEKLFFGSGTQLSVL.

This clone was picked up one time. The rearrangement joins TRBV2 to TRBJ2-5; D remains ambiguous. The CDR3 loop spans 13 amino acids. Deletions cut 2 bases from V and 5 bases from J, with 9 bases between. Germline CDR1 and CDR2: SNHLY and FYNNEI. The CDR3 region has the DNA TGTGCCAGCAGTGAACAGCGTGAGGAGACCCAGTACTTC. Amino acid sequence: CASSEQREETQYF.

The V gene is TRBV29-1, the J gene TRBJ2-5, with D perhaps matching TRBD1 or TRBD2 (6 bases each). The CDR3 runs 13 residues. Deletions cut 4 bases from V and 4 bases from J, with 13 bases between. In germline, CDR1 is SQVTM, CDR2 ANQGSEA. The DNA for the CDR3 is TGCAGCGTTGTTGGGGGCGGGATAGAGACCCAGTACTTC. Translating it yields CSVVGGGIETQYF. Variable domain in full (rest from reference TRBV29-1 and TRBJ2-5): SAVISQKPSRDICQRGTSLTIQCQVDSQVTMMFWYRQQPGQSLTLIATANQGSEATYESGFVIDKFPISRPNLTFSTLTVSNMSPEDSSIYLCSVVGGGIETQYFGPGTRLLVL.

The chain joins TRBV27 to TRBJ2-3; D remains ambiguous. The CDR3 length is 14 residues. Germline-derived CDR1 and CDR2 are MNHEY and SMNVEV (reference sequence). With 6 bases removed from V and 5 bases from J, the gap between germline ends came to 15 bases. The CDR3 region is CASRNRPLGDTQYF. Written as DNA, the CDR3 is TGTGCCAGCAGGAACCGCCCTCTAGGAGATACGCAGTATTTT.

V is TRBV13 and J is TRBJ1-5; 7 nucleotides match TRBD1. This CDR3 is built from 14 residues. The V gene end was trimmed by 5 bases and the J gene end by 7 bases; junction bases not matched to a gene: 8. The germline CDR1 and CDR2 sequences are PRHDT and FYEKMQ (reference sequence). CDR3: CASSIRQGGQPQHF. DNA of the CDR3: TGTGCCAGCAGCATACGACAGGGTGGGCAGCCCCAGCATTTT.

The chain couples TRBV4-2 to TRBJ2-3; D is unclear. Germline loops: CDR1 LGHNA, CDR2 YNFKEQ. V was cut by 0 bases and J by 1 base, with 8 bases left in between. The CDR3 runs 15 residues. For the CDR3, the DNA is TGTGCCAGCAGCCAAGAGTTTCGGGGCACAGATACGCAGTATTTT. It yields the protein CASSQEFRGTDTQYF.

This rearrangement joins TRBV21-1 to TRBJ2-7; the table's D call, TRBD2, was not checked against the DNA. TRBV21-1 is given as a pseudogene. The CDR3 runs 21 residues. CDR3 nucleotides: TGTGCCAGCAGCAAATGGGTACGGGGGCGGGAGGGCCCGTCGTTTGCCTACGAGCAGTACTTC. Its protein is CASSKWVRGREGPSFAYEQYF.

CDR3 residues: CASSLVGTTSYEQYF. CDR3 nucleotide sequence: TGTGCCAGCAGCTTAGTGGGGACTACCAGCTACGAGCAGTACTTC. V and J are TRBV7-2 and TRBJ2-7; 7 bases agree with TRBD2. The J segment lost 3 bases and the V segment lost 1 base, leaving 6 bases of the junction unmatched. Germline V gene data show CDR1 as SGHTA and CDR2 as FQGNSA. The CDR3 spans 15 residues.

CDR3: CASRPTSSGREYF. The CDR3 region has the DNA TGTGCCAGCAGACCTACCTCTAGCGGGAGGGAGTATTTT. The V and J genes are TRBV7-9 and TRBJ2-3, with TRBD2 matching 12 bases. This CDR3 has 13 amino acids. CDR1 is SEHNR, CDR2 FQNEAQ, per germline (reference sequence). V shed 6 bases and J 13 bases; nucleotides not matched to a gene: 8.

This chain joins TRBV5-1 and TRBJ1-3; 7 positions match TRBD1. The J segment lost 4 bases and the V segment lost 2 bases, leaving 9 bases of the junction unmatched. The CDR3 sequence is 16 residues long. The germline V gene has CDR1 SGHRS and CDR2 YFSETQ. The CDR3 protein is CASSLTPWTGGNTIYF. The CDR3 nucleotides read TGCGCCAGCAGCTTAACCCCCTGGACAGGAGGAAACACCATATATTTT. The full variable domain, in which reference TRBV5-1 and TRBJ1-3 provide the parts outside the CDR3, is KAGVTQTPRYLIKTRGQQVTLSCSPISGHRSVSWYQQTPGQGLQFLFEYFSETQRNKGNFPGRFSGRQFSNSRSEMNVSTLELGDSALYLCASSLTPWTGGNTIYFGEGSWLTVV.

Here the CDR3 DNA reads TGTGCCAGTAGTCCCACCCTGTCTACCCAGGGGCCTGGAAACACCATATATTTT. Its translation: CASSPTLSTQGPGNTIYF. The genes are TRBV19 and TRBJ1-3; the D gene is possibly TRBD1 (6 bases). This CDR3 has 18 residues. The V gene's germline CDR1 is LNHDA and CDR2 SQIVND (reference sequence). The V and J ends lost 5 bases and 2 bases respectively, with 22 bases between them.

J is TRBJ2-3 and V is TRBV7-3; D gene ambiguous. Trimming left V 4 bases short and J 4 bases short, with 9 bases between. This CDR3 is built from 13 residues. Germline V gene lookup returns CDR1 SGHTA and CDR2 FQGTGA. The CDR3 spells CASSYLGPDTQYF. In nucleotides, the CDR3 is TGTGCCAGCAGCTACCTTGGGCCAGATACGCAGTATTTT. Looking up the rest from reference TRBV7-3 and TRBJ2-3 gives the full variable domain: GAGVSQTPSNKVTEKGKYVELRCDPISGHTALYWYRQSLGQGPEFLIYFQGTGAADDSGLPNDRFFAVRPEGSVSTLKIQRTERGDSAVYLCASSYLGPDTQYFGPGTRLTVL.

The chain carries TRBV4-2 and TRBJ2-2, with TRBD2 as a possible D gene (5 bases). The V gene lost 0 bases and the J gene lost 3 bases, with 8 bases spanning the gap. Germline-derived CDR1 and CDR2 are LGHNA and YNFKEQ. The length of the CDR3 is 15 residues. This chain's CDR3 is CASSQDSRDTGELFF. The CDR3 DNA reads as TGTGCCAGCAGCCAAGACTCGCGGGACACCGGGGAGCTGTTTTTT.

This chain links TRBV19 with TRBJ1-1; tentatively, D is TRBD1 (5 bases). The CDR3 is 13 amino acids. Trimming stripped 7 bases from V and 3 bases from J, with 12 bases between. Germline V lookup: CDR1 LNHDA, CDR2 SQIVND (reference sequence). The CDR3 DNA is TGTGCCAGTACCCCCCGGGGCGACACTGAAGCTTTCTTT. As protein: CASTPRGDTEAFF.

The chain joins TRBV7-3 to TRBJ1-1; D perhaps matches TRBD1 (6 bases). The CDR3 spans 14 residues. CDR1 and CDR2 (germline): SGHTA, FQGTGA. V lost 2 bases, J lost 5 bases, and 12 bases lay in between. The CDR3 nucleotides read TGTGCCAGCAGCTTAGGGCAGGGGTATACTGAAGCTTTCTTT. Translating gives CASSLGQGYTEAFF.

The chain has TRBV5-1 and TRBJ2-5, with D maybe TRBD2 (5 bases). There are 15 residues in the CDR3. Germline CDR1 and CDR2: SGHRS and YFSETQ. V was pared by 4 bases and J by 1 base, with 14 bases between. The CDR3 sequence: CASSLAGTVQETQYF. Written as DNA, the CDR3 is TGCGCCAGCAGCCTGGCGGGTACAGTCCAAGAGACCCAGTACTTC.

The V gene is TRBV5-6, the J gene TRBJ1-5, with D perhaps matching TRBD1 (5 bases). Germline CDR1 reads SGHDT; CDR2 reads YYEEEE. CDR3 length equals 16 residues. V shed 7 bases and J shed 6 bases, with 23 bases lying between them. CDR3 amino acids: CASSPTRTHTVQPQHF. For the CDR3, the DNA is TGTGCCAGCTCCCCCACACGGACACACACAGTTCAGCCCCAGCATTTT.

The rearrangement links TRBV7-9 to TRBJ1-1; D is perhaps TRBD1 (6 bases). The CDR3 covers 15 residues. The germline V gene encodes CDR1 SEHNR and CDR2 FQNEAQ (reference sequence). V was clipped by 1 base and J by 0 bases, with 9 bases between them. The DNA of the CDR3 is TGTGCCAGCAGCTTAGAGGGGGACCTGAACACTGAAGCTTTCTTT. It yields the protein CASSLEGDLNTEAFF.

The V and J genes are TRBV27 and TRBJ2-3; D unclear. This CDR3 spans 15 amino acids. The ends were cut back, 6 bases at V and 0 bases at J, with 13 bases in the middle. Germline loops: CDR1 MNHEY, CDR2 SMNVEV (reference sequence). CDR3 in amino acids: CASSLGYTSTDTQYF. As DNA, the CDR3 is TGTGCCAGCAGCCTCGGTTATACTAGCACAGATACGCAGTATTTT.

This chain links TRBV7-2 with TRBJ2-5; no reliable D call. CDR1 and CDR2 from the germline V gene are SGHTA and FQGNSA. This CDR3 contains 15 residues. V lost 1 base and J 9 bases, leaving 18 bases between the germline ends. CDR3 in DNA: TGTGCCAGCAGCTTAGGGAGCGCCTTGAATGAGGCCCAGTACTTC. It encodes CASSLGSALNEAQYF.

This chain links TRBV9 with TRBJ1-1, with D uncertain. V gave up 1 base and J gave up 1 base, with 11 bases separating them. Per germline, CDR1 SGDLS and CDR2 YYNGEE. This CDR3 has 15 amino acids. Here the CDR3 DNA reads TGTGCCAGCAGCGTAAGCGGACGGACGAACACTGAAGCTTTCTTT. This sequence encodes CASSVSGRTNTEAFF.

The CDR3 protein is CASSIRDRGYEQYF. The CDR3 region has the DNA TGTGCCAGTAGTATTAGGGACAGGGGGTACGAGCAGTACTTC. The genes are TRBV19 and TRBJ2-7; 11 nucleotides match TRBD1. This CDR3 spans 14 amino acids. CDR1 is LNHDA and CDR2 is SQIVND in the germline V gene (reference sequence). V trimming: 3 bases; J trimming: 4 bases; junction bases outside the gene matches: 2.

The chain combines TRBV5-6 with TRBJ1-1, with D hard to call. Germline assignment: CDR1 SGHDT and CDR2 YYEEEE. This CDR3 comprises 13 residues. V gave up 4 bases and J gave up 1 base, with 8 bases separating them. The CDR3 nucleotides are TGTGCCAGCAGCCTGAGGAGGAACACTGAAGCTTTCTTT. This sequence encodes CASSLRRNTEAFF.

The chain recombines TRBV5-1 with TRBJ2-3, with a tentative D call TRBD2 (6 bases). Trimming removed 1 base from V and 1 base from J, with 13 bases in between. The CDR3 runs 16 residues. The germline CDR1 and CDR2 sequences are SGHRS and YFSETQ. CDR3 sequence: CASSLYGSGGTDTQYF. The CDR3 nucleotides are TGCGCCAGCAGCTTGTATGGTAGCGGCGGCACAGATACGCAGTATTTT. Based on the CDR3 plus reference TRBV5-1 and TRBJ2-3, the full variable domain is KAGVTQTPRYLIKTRGQQVTLSCSPISGHRSVSWYQQTPGQGLQFLFEYFSETQRNKGNFPGRFSGRQFSNSRSEMNVSTLELGDSALYLCASSLYGSGGTDTQYFGPGTRLTVL.

The V call is TRBV25-1, the J call TRBJ1-2; weak D call: TRBD1 (5 bases). The CDR3 is 14 amino acids. Germline V gene sequence: CDR1 MGHDK, CDR2 SYGVNS. The V end was cut by 3 bases, the J end by 8 bases, with 16 bases between. In DNA, the CDR3 is TGTGCCAGCAGTGAGGGAAGGTCGGCAGGGGGCTACACCTTC. This gives the protein CASSEGRSAGGYTF.

The chain has TRBV6-1 and TRBJ1-2; D is ambiguous. The V end was cut by 7 bases, the J end by 2 bases, with 14 bases between. This CDR3 has 14 residues. The V gene's germline CDR1 is MNHNS and CDR2 SASEGT. CDR3 coding DNA: TGTGCCAGCAACCCAACCACAGCCAACTATGGCTACACCTTC. This codes for CASNPTTANYGYTF.